These 5 T cell receptor beta chains were sequenced from one sample in a study of T cell responses to AZD1222 COVID-19 vaccine. The assay was immunoSEQ multiplex PCR, and TCRdb's table has in-frame clones only and misses some. The table records 100,000 or so clones, 80% to 95% of them present only once. The sample consisted of peripheral blood, taken on day 0 of AZD1222 vaccination. The receptors originated from an adult in good health.

This chain uses TRBV14 with TRBJ2-2, with 9 bases that match TRBD2. The CDR3 runs 15 residues. The J segment lost 3 bases and the V segment lost 4 bases, leaving 3 bases of the junction unmatched. Germline lookup yields CDR1 SGHDN and CDR2 FVKESK. The CDR3 DNA follows: TGTGCCAGCAGCCCCAGACTAGCGGACACCGGGGAGCTGTTTTTT. Its translation: CASSPRLADTGELFF. Drawing the rest from reference TRBV14 and TRBJ2-2, the complete variable domain is EAGVTQFPSHSVIEKGQTVTLRCDPISGHDNLYWYRRVMGKEIKFLLHFVKESKQDESGMPNNRFLAERTGGTYSTLKVQPAELEDSGVYFCASSPRLADTGELFFGEGSRLTVL.

This chain links TRBV5-6 with TRBJ1-5; D remains ambiguous. V lost 0 bases, J lost 6 bases, and 7 bases lay in between. CDR3 length: 13 residues. Germline loops: CDR1 SGHDT, CDR2 YYEEEE. The CDR3 coding sequence is TGTGCCAGCAGCTTGGGGTCGGGTCAGCCCCAGCATTTT. Translated, it gives CASSLGSGQPQHF.

This clone was recorded a few times. The chain has TRBV29-1 and TRBJ1-1; perhaps TRBD1 as D (5 bases). Per the germline V gene, CDR1 is SQVTM and CDR2 is ANQGSEA. This CDR3 is 13 amino acids long. CDR3 sequence (DNA): TGCAGTACACTAGCCGGGACGAACACTGAAGCTTTCTTT. It codes for CSTLAGTNTEAFF.

V is TRBV28 and J is TRBJ1-3; D uncertain. Germline values: CDR1 MDHEN, CDR2 SYDVKM. The length of the CDR3 is 14 residues. V dropped 3 bases and J dropped 2 bases, with 8 bases sitting between them. This CDR3 is CASSLIPTGNTIYF. CDR3 nucleotides: TGTGCCAGCAGTTTGATACCGACTGGAAACACCATATATTTT. Filled out from reference TRBV28 and TRBJ1-3, the complete variable domain reads DVKVTQSSRYLVKRTGEKVFLECVQDMDHENMFWYRQDPGLGLRLIYFSYDVKMKEKGDIPEGYSVSREKKERFSLILESASTNQTSMYLCASSLIPTGNTIYFGEGSWLTVV.

The chain joins TRBV19 to TRBJ2-5; maybe TRBD2 (5 bases). Between the trimmed V and J ends, which lost 4 bases and 5 bases, there was a span of 14 bases. Germline values: CDR1 LNHDA, CDR2 SQIVND (reference sequence). The CDR3 is 14 amino acids. DNA for the CDR3: TGTGCCAGTAGTAGAGCGGTAGAGTTTGAGACCCAGTACTTC. Translation gives CASSRAVEFETQYF. Together with reference TRBV19 and TRBJ2-5, the CDR3 gives the full variable domain: DGGITQSPKYLFRKEGQNVTLSCEQNLNHDAMYWYRQDPGQGLRLIYYSQIVNDFQKGDIAEGYSVSREKKESFPLTVTSAQKNPTAFYLCASSRAVEFETQYFGPGTRLLVL.